What follows are 8 T cell receptor beta chains derived from one specimen sequenced in a study of blood T cell repertoires in COVID-19. Clones were sequenced by immunoSEQ multiplex PCR, and TCRdb holds only the in-frame ones, with some missing. The sample carries about 220,000 clones, about 87% recorded once. The sequencing input was PBMCs or T cells enriched from blood (not recorded which). These receptors originate from a woman aged 25 to 39 who had recovered from COVID-19.

This chain uses TRBV3-1 (or the pseudogene TRBV3-2) with TRBJ1-2, with D tentatively TRBD1 (5 bases). V was clipped by 3 bases and J by 4 bases, with 9 bases between them. CDR1 is LGHDT and CDR2 is YNNKEL in the germline V gene (reference sequence). The CDR3 covers 13 residues. CDR3 DNA sequence: TGTGCCAGCAGCCAGGCTGACAGCTATGGCTACACCTTC. It codes for CASSQADSYGYTF.

The V and J genes are TRBV11-1 and TRBJ1-1, with 7 bases identical to TRBD1. Looked up from germline, CDR1 is SGHAT and CDR2 is FQDESV (reference sequence). V was clipped by 7 bases and J by 4 bases; unmatched bases: 9. This CDR3 is built from 14 residues. The CDR3 protein is CASTIRGQVTEAFF. DNA for the CDR3: TGTGCCAGCACCATAAGGGGGCAGGTCACTGAAGCTTTCTTT.

The gene calls are TRBV4-3 and TRBJ1-1, with D hard to call. This CDR3 contains 13 residues. Deletions cut 4 bases from V and 6 bases from J, with 12 bases between. The germline V gene encodes CDR1 LGHNA and CDR2 YSLEER. CDR3 loop: CASSPPGRPEAFF. The CDR3 DNA is TGCGCCAGCAGCCCTCCCGGGAGGCCTGAAGCTTTCTTT.

The rearrangement uses TRBV5-4 and TRBJ2-1, with D tentatively TRBD2 (5 bases). Germline CDR1 is SGHNT and CDR2 is YYREEE (reference sequence). V was shortened by 0 bases and J by 6 bases, with 7 bases between the two germline ends. The CDR3 sequence is 13 residues long. As DNA, the CDR3 is TGTGCCAGCAGCTTGGCCGCGGGCAATGAGCAGTTCTTC. Encoded protein: CASSLAAGNEQFF.

V usage is TRBV5-4 and J usage is TRBJ2-1; D is unclear. This CDR3 region has 12 residues. The germline V and J ends were trimmed by 4 bases and 2 bases, with 4 bases remaining between them. Looked up from germline, CDR1 is SGHNT and CDR2 is YYREEE (reference sequence). The CDR3: CASSPTYNEQFF. The CDR3 DNA reads TGTGCCAGCAGCCCTACCTACAATGAGCAGTTCTTC.

V and J are TRBV10-1 and TRBJ1-6; the D is unclear. The CDR3 extends over 11 amino acids. Germline assignment: CDR1 WNHNN and CDR2 SYGVQD (reference sequence). Trimming removed 3 bases at V and 12 bases at J, with 6 bases between. CDR3: CASSESGPLHF. CDR3 sequence (DNA): TGCGCCAGCAGTGAATCAGGACCCCTCCACTTT.

This clone has a count of ten or more. The chain is built from TRBV6-4 and TRBJ2-6, with D possibly TRBD1 on 5 matching bases. CDR3 length equals 15 residues. V lost 2 bases to trimming and J lost 0 bases, with 5 bases between them. CDR1 is MRHNA, CDR2 SNTAGT, per germline. Here the CDR3 reads CASSDDSSGANVLTF. CDR3 nucleotide sequence: TGTGCCAGCAGTGACGACAGCTCTGGGGCCAACGTCCTGACTTTC.

This chain uses TRBV29-1 with TRBJ2-7; 8 nucleotides line up with TRBD1. Per germline, CDR1 SQVTM and CDR2 ANQGSEA. J lost 0 bases, V lost 6 bases, and 10 bases had no gene match. The CDR3 totals 15 residues. The CDR3 is CSVETDRENSYEQYF. For the CDR3, the DNA is TGCAGCGTGGAAACGGACAGGGAAAACTCCTACGAGCAGTACTTC.